This TCR beta chain was documented in a study of molecular identifiers for immune sequencing clone quantification. At the level of the study: In replicates, RNA taken from roughly 21,000 or 96,000 naive CD8 cells was divided five ways, and four portions underwent sequencing. Study-wide points: Whereas clones above 20 RNA copies held under 1% of naive-cell molecules, they held over 97% of effector molecules. The sizes of highly expanded clones could be underestimated when identical TCR molecules share a barcode.

TCRdb called the PCR reads again in MiXCR, with one record for every CDR3 protein. The data show tens of thousands of distinct CDR3 sequences, with roughly 15% seen just once and 0.8% to 1% held by the top ten. With RNA at 10%, 30% or 50%, naive CD8 libraries came from around 20,000 to 1,000,000 sorted cells. The CDR3 is 17 amino acids. Comment on this clonotype: Its antigen is undetermined. A much larger clone lies one base from this, so it may be a read error.

The sequencing sample was made of naive CD8+ T cells from blood, with Jurkat cell RNA spiked in. Documented subset: FACS-sorted CD8+CD4-CCR7+CD45RA+ naive T cells. The sequence derives from a human donor in good health. Some libraries in this study had Jurkat cell RNA spiked in. The rearrangement links TRBV3-2 to TRBJ1-5; TRBD1 is the table's D call, not checked against the DNA. TRBV3-2 is a pseudogene locus. The CDR3 nucleotides are TGTACCAGCAGCCAAGGACGCAGGGAGAGTGTTAATCAGCCCCAGCATTTT. It is translated as CTSSQGRRESVNQPQHF.